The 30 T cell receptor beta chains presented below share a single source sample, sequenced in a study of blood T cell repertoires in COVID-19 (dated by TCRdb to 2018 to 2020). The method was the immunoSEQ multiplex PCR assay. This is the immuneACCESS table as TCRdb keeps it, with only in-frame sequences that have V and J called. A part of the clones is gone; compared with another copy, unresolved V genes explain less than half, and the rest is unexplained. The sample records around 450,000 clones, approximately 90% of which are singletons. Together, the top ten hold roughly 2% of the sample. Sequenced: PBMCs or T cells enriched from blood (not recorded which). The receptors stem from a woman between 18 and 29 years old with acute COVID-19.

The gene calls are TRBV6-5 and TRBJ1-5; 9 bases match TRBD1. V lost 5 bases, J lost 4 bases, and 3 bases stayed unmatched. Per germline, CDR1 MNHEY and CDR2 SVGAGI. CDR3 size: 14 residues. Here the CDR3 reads CASSLDRGNQPQHF. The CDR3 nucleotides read TGTGCCAGCAGTCTCGACAGGGGGAATCAGCCCCAGCATTTT.

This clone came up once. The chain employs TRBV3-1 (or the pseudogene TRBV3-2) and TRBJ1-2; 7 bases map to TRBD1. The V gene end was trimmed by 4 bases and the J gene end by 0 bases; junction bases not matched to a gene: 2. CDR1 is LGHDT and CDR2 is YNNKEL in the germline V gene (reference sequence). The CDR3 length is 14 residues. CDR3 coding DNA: TGTGCCAGCAGCCCCCAGGGGGCTAACTATGGCTACACCTTC. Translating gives CASSPQGANYGYTF.

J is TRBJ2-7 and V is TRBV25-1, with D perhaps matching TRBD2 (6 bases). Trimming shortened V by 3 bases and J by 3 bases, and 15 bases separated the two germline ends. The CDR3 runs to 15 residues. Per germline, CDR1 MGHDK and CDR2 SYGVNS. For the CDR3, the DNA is TGTGCCAGCAGTGATTCGTCTAGCGCCCACTACGAGCAGTACTTC. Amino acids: CASSDSSSAHYEQYF.

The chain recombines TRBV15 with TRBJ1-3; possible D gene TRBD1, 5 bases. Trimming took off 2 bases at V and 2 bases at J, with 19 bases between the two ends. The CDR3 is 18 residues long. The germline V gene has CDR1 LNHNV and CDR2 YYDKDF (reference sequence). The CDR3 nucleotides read TGTGCCACCAGCAGACCAAACGGGGGGGAAGAGGCTGGAAACACCATATATTTT. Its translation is CATSRPNGGEEAGNTIYF. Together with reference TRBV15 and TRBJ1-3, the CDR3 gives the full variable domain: DAMVIQNPRYQVTQFGKPVTLSCSQTLNHNVMYWYQQKSSQAPKLLFHYYDKDFNNEADTPDNFQSRRPNTSFCFLDIRSPGLGDTAMYLCATSRPNGGEEAGNTIYFGEGSWLTVV.

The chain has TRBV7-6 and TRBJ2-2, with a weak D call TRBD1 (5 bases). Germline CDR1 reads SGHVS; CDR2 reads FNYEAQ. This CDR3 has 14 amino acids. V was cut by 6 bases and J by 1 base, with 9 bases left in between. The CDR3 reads CASRATVNTGELFF. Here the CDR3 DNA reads TGTGCCAGCAGGGCGACAGTGAACACCGGGGAGCTGTTTTTT.

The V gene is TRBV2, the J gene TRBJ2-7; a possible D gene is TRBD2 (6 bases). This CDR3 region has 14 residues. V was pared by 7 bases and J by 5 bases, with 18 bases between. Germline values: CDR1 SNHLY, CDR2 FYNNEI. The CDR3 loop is CASMAGEATDEQYF. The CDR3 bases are TGTGCCAGCATGGCCGGGGAGGCCACTGACGAGCAGTACTTC. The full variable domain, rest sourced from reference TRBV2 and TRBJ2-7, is EPEVTQTPSHQVTQMGQEVILRCVPISNHLYFYWYRQILGQKVEFLVSFYNNEISEKSEIFDDQFSVERPDGSNFTLKIRSTKLEDSAMYFCASMAGEATDEQYFGPGTRLTVT.

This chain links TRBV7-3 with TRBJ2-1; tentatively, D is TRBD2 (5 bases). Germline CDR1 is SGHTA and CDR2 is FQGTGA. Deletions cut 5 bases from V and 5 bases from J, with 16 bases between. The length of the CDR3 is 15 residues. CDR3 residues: CASSLRGGKDNEQFF. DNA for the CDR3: TGTGCCAGCAGCCTACGGGGTGGAAAGGACAATGAGCAGTTCTTC.

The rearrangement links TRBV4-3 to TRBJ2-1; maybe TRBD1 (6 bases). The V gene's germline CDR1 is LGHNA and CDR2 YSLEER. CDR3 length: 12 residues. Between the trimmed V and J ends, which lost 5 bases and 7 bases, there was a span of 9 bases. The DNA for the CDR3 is TGCGCCAGCAGCTCAGGGGCTAATGAGCAGTTCTTC. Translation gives CASSSGANEQFF.

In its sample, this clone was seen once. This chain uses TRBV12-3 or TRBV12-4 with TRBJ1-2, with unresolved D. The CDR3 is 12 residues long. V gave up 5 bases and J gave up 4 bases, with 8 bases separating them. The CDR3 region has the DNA TGTGCCAGCAGTCCTGACACCTATGGCTACACCTTC. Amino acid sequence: CASSPDTYGYTF.

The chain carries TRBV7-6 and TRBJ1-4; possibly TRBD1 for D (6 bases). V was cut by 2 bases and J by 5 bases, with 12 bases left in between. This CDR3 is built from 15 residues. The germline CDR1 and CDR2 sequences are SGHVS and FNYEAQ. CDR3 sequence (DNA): TGTGCCAGCAGCTTATACGGACAGCGGAATGAAAAACTGTTTTTT. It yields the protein CASSLYGQRNEKLFF.

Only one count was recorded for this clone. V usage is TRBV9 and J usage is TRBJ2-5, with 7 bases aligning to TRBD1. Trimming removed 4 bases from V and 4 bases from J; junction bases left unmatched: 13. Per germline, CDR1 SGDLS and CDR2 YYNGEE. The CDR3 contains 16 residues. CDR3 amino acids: CASSLGQALWSETQYF. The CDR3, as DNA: TGTGCCAGCAGCCTCGGACAGGCTCTTTGGTCAGAGACCCAGTACTTC.

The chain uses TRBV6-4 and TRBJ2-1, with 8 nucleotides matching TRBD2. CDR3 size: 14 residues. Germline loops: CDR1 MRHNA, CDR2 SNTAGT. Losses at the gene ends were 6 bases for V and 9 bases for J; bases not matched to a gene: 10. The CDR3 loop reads CASSSGLEGGEQFF. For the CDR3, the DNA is TGTGCCAGCAGCTCGGGACTAGAAGGGGGTGAGCAGTTCTTC.

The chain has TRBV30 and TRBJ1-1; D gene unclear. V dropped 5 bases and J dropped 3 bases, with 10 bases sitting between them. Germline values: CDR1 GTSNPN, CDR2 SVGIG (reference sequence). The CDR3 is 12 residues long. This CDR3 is CAWESRYTEAFF. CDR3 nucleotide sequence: TGTGCCTGGGAGTCTAGGTACACTGAAGCTTTCTTT.

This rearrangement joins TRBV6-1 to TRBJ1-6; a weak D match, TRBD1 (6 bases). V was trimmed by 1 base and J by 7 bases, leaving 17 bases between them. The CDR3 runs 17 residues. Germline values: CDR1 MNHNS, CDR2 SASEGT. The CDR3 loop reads CASSEDRRGGKNSPLHF. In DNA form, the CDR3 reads TGTGCCAGCAGTGAAGACCGAAGAGGGGGTAAGAATTCACCCCTCCACTTT.

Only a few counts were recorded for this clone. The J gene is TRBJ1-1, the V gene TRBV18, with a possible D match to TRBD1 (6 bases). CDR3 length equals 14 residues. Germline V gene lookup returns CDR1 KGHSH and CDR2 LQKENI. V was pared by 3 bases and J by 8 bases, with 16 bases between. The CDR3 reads CASSPPTGYQEAFF. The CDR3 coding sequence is TGTGCCAGCTCACCTCCTACAGGGTACCAAGAAGCTTTCTTT.

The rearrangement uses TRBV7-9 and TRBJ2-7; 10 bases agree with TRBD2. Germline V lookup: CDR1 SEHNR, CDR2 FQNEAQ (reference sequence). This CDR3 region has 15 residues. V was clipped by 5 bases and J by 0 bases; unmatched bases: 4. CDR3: CASSPIAGGSYEQYF. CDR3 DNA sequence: TGTGCCAGCAGCCCTATAGCGGGGGGCTCCTACGAGCAGTACTTC.

The CDR3 DNA reads as TGTGCCAGCAGTCGGACAGGAGCCTACGAGCAGTACTTC. Its translation is CASSRTGAYEQYF. The V and J genes are TRBV6-5 and TRBJ2-7; 7 positions agree with TRBD1. This CDR3 comprises 13 residues. The germline V gene encodes CDR1 MNHEY and CDR2 SVGAGI. V shed 5 bases and J 2 bases; nucleotides not matched to a gene: 3.

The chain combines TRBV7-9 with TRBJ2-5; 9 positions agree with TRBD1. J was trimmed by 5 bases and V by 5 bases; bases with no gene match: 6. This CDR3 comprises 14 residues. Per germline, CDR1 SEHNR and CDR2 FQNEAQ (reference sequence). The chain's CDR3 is CASSPLGQGETQYF. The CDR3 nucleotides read TGTGCCAGCAGCCCCCTGGGACAGGGCGAGACCCAGTACTTC.

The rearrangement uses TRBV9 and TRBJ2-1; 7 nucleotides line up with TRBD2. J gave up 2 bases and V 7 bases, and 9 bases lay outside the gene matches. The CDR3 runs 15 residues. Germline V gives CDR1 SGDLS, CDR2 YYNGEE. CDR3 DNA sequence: TGTGCCAGCGGGAAGCGGGAAGGGACCTACAATGAGCAGTTCTTC. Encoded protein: CASGKREGTYNEQFF.

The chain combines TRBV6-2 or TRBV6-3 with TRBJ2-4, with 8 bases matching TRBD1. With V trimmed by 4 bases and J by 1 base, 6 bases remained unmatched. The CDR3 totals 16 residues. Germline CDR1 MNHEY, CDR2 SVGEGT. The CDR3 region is CASSSDRGQAKNIQYF. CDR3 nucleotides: TGTGCCAGCAGTTCCGACAGGGGTCAGGCCAAAAACATTCAGTACTTC.

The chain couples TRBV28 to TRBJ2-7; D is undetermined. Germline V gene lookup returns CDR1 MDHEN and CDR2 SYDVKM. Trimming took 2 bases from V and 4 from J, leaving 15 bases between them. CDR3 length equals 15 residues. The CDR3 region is CASSLMFRTGYEQYF. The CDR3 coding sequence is TGTGCCAGCAGTTTAATGTTTCGAACGGGTTACGAGCAGTACTTC.

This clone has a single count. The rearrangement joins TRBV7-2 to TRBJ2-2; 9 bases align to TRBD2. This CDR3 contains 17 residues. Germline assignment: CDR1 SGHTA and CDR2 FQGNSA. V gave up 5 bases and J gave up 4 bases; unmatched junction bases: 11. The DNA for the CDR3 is TGTGCCAGCAGCCCCGAGGTTATAGCGGGAGCCACCGGGGAGCTGTTTTTT. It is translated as CASSPEVIAGATGELFF. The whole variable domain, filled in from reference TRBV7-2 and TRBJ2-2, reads GAGVSQSPSNKVTEKGKDVELRCDPISGHTALYWYRQSLGQGLEFLIYFQGNSAPDKSGLPSDRFSAERTGGSVSTLTIQRTQQEDSAVYLCASSPEVIAGATGELFFGEGSRLTVL.

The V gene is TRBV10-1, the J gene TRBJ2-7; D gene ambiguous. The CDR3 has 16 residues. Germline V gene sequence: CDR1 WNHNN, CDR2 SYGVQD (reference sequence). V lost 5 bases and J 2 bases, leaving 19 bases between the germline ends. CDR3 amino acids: CASSLPSLGPAYEQYF. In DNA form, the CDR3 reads TGCGCCAGCAGTCTCCCCAGCCTAGGCCCGGCCTACGAGCAGTACTTC.

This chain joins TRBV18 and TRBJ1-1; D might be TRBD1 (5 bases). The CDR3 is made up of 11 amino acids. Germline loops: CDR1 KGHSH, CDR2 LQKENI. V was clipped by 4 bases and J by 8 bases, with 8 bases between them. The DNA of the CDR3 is TGTGCCAGCTCACTAGACAGAGAAGCTTTCTTT. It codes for CASSLDREAFF.

This CDR3 reads CASSLGQMGEKLFF. Written as DNA, the CDR3 is TGTGCCAGCAGCTTGGGACAGATGGGAGAAAAACTGTTTTTT. V is TRBV5-8 and J is TRBJ1-4, with D possibly TRBD1 on 5 matching bases. V lost 0 bases, J lost 8 bases, and 11 bases lay in between. Germline V gene lookup returns CDR1 SGHTS and CDR2 YDEGEE. The CDR3 is 14 residues long.

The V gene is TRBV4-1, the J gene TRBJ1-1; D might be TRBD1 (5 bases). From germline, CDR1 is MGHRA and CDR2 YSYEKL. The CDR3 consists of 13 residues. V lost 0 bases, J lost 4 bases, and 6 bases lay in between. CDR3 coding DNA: TGCGCCAGCAGCCAAGAAGGGGCCACTGAAGCTTTCTTT. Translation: CASSQEGATEAFF.

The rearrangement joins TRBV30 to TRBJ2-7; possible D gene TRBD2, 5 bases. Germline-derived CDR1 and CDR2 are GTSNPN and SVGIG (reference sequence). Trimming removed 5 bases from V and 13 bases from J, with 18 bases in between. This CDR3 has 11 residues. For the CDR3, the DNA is TGTGCCTGGGGTCGCGGGCAGGTCTTATACTTC. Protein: CAWGRGQVLYF.

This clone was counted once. The DNA of the CDR3 is TGTGCCAGCAGCTTAGCGGGGCAGGGTGTTGTAAACACCATATATTTT. Amino acids: CASSLAGQGVVNTIYF. The gene calls are TRBV7-2 and TRBJ1-3, with D possibly TRBD1 on 5 matching bases. The CDR3 totals 16 residues. Germline V gene data show CDR1 as SGHTA and CDR2 as FQGNSA. V lost 0 bases, J lost 6 bases, and 15 bases lay in between.

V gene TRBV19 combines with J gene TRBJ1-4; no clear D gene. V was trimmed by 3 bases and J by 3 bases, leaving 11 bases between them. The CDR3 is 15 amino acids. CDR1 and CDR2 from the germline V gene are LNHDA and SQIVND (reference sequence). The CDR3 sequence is CASSMMGAANEKLFF. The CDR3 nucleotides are TGTGCCAGTAGTATGATGGGAGCGGCTAATGAAAAACTGTTTTTT. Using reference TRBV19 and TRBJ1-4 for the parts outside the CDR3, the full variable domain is DGGITQSPKYLFRKEGQNVTLSCEQNLNHDAMYWYRQDPGQGLRLIYYSQIVNDFQKGDIAEGYSVSREKKESFPLTVTSAQKNPTAFYLCASSMMGAANEKLFFGSGTQLSVL.

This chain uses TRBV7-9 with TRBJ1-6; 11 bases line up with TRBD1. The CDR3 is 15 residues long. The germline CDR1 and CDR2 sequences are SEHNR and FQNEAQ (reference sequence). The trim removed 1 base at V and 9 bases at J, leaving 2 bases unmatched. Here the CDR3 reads CASSLGDRGSSPLHF. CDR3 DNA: TGTGCCAGCAGCTTAGGGGACAGGGGGAGTTCACCCCTCCACTTT.